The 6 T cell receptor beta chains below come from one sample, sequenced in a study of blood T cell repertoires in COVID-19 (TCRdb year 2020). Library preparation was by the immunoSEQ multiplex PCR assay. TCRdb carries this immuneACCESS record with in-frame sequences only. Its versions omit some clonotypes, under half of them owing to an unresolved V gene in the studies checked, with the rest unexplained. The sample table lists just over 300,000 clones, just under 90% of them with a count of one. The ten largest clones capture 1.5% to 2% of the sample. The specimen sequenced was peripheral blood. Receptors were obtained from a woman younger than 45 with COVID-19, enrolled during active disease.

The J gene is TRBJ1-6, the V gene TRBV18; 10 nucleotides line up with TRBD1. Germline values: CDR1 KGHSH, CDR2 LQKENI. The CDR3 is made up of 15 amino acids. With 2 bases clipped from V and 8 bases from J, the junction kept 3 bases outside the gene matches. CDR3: CASSPGTGAYSPLHF. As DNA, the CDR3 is TGTGCCAGCTCACCAGGGACAGGGGCATATTCACCCCTCCACTTT.

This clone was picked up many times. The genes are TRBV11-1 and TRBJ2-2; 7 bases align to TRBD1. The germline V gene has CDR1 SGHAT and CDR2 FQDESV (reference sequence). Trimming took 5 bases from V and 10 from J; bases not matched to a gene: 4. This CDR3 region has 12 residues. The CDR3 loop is CASSPGQVELFF. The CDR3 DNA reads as TGTGCCAGCAGCCCAGGACAGGTGGAGCTGTTTTTT.

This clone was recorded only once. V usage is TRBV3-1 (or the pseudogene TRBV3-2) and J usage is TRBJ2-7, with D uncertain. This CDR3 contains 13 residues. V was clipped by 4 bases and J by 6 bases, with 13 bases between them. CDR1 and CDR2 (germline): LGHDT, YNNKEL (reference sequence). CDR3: CASSPTTVGEQYF. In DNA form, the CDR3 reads TGTGCCAGCAGCCCGACAACGGTCGGCGAGCAGTACTTC.

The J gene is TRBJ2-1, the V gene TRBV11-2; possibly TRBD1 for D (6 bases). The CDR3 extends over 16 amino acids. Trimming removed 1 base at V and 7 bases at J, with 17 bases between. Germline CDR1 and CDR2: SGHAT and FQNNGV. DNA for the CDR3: TGTGCCAGCAGCTTAGGGGCAGGGGTCGACTTTAATGAGCAGTTCTTC. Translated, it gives CASSLGAGVDFNEQFF.

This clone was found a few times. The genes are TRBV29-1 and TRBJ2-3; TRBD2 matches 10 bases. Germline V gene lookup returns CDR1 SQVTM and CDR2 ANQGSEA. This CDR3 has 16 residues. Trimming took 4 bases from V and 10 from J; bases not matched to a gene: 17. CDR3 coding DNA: TGCAGCGTTGGCCTAACCCCCGAGGAGCGGGGGGGGGCGCAGTATTTT. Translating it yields CSVGLTPEERGGAQYF.

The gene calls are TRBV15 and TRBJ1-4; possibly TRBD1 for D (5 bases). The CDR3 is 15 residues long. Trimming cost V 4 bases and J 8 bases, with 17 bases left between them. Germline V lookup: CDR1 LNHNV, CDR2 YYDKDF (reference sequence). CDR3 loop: CATSTGGTTREKLFF. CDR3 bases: TGTGCCACCAGCACCGGCGGGACGACGAGAGAAAAACTGTTTTTT. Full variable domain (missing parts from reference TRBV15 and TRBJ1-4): DAMVIQNPRYQVTQFGKPVTLSCSQTLNHNVMYWYQQKSSQAPKLLFHYYDKDFNNEADTPDNFQSRRPNTSFCFLDIRSPGLGDTAMYLCATSTGGTTREKLFFGSGTQLSVL.